This T cell receptor (beta chain) emerged from a study of T cell clones after liver transplantation. Study context: TCRbeta sequencing after a pre-transplant mixed lymphocyte reaction identified graft-donor-reactive clones, later tracked in post-transplant blood. General observations from the study: In most of the 8 subjects, circulating graft-donor-reactive CD4 TCRbeta sequences fell significantly after transplant.

Trimming cost V 4 bases and J 0 bases, with 15 bases left between them. This CDR3 region has 15 residues. Germline lookup yields CDR1 SQVTM and CDR2 ANQGSEA. The data were produced by immunoSEQ multiplex PCR, yet TCRdb's version contains in-frame clones alone and is incomplete. The profile shows 95,000 to 110,000 clones, about 80% of them singletons. Turning to this clone: What it recognizes is unknown.

This rearrangement joins TRBV29-1 to TRBJ1-2; the D gene is possibly TRBD1 (6 bases). The receptor was derived from a human patient who received a liver transplant. T cells may partly derive from the graft donor. The input for sequencing was CD4+ T cells from blood, taken around 50 months after liver transplant. The CDR3 spells CSVAVNRASNYGYTF. The CDR3 coding sequence is TGCAGCGTTGCCGTAAACAGGGCTTCTAACTATGGCTACACCTTC.